The 20 T cell receptor beta chains listed next were all sequenced from one sample in a study of blood T cell repertoires in COVID-19. Using immunoSEQ multiplex PCR, the repertoire was profiled, and TCRdb retains in-frame clones only, with some absent. Of hundreds of thousands of clones listed, 70% to 90% are singletons. What was sequenced was peripheral blood. All receptors derive from a human donor in a cohort sampled during active COVID-19.

The V gene is TRBV23-1, the J gene TRBJ1-1; TRBD1 agrees at 7 bases. TRBV23-1 carries the ORF label, with uncertain function. The trim removed 0 bases at V and 1 base at J, leaving 29 bases unmatched. The CDR3 has 24 residues. The CDR3 loop reads CASSQSDADRELISREFPNTEAFF. CDR3 bases: TGCGCCAGCAGTCAATCTGATGCCGACAGGGAACTTATTTCTAGGGAATTTCCGAACACTGAAGCTTTCTTT.

This CDR3 is CASKLTGSNSPLHF. The CDR3 DNA reads TGTGCCAGCAAACTGACAGGGAGTAATTCACCCCTCCACTTT. V and J are TRBV6-5 and TRBJ1-6; 7 nucleotides match TRBD1. The CDR3 totals 14 residues. The V gene's germline CDR1 is MNHEY and CDR2 SVGAGI. Germline trimming cut 7 bases from V and 6 bases from J; bases unmatched to any gene: 6.

V gene TRBV27 combines with J gene TRBJ2-1, with 10 bases matching TRBD2. The J segment lost 5 bases and the V segment lost 6 bases, leaving 7 bases of the junction unmatched. CDR3 length: 15 amino acids. Germline V gives CDR1 MNHEY, CDR2 SMNVEV (reference sequence). The CDR3 DNA reads TGTGCCAGCAGGGAACCGGGACTAGCGAACAATGAGCAGTTCTTC. Its protein is CASREPGLANNEQFF.

The V call is TRBV6-5, the J call TRBJ1-1, with D maybe TRBD1 (6 bases). Between the trimmed V and J ends, which lost 5 bases and 2 bases, there was a span of 9 bases. Germline V gene data show CDR1 as MNHEY and CDR2 as SVGAGI. This CDR3 is built from 13 residues. The CDR3 is CASSRQVNTEAFF. DNA for the CDR3: TGTGCCAGCAGTAGACAGGTTAACACTGAAGCTTTCTTT.

The CDR3 spells CATSEGGSTDTQYF. The CDR3 coding sequence is TGTGCCACCAGTGAGGGGGGTAGCACAGATACGCAGTATTTT. The genes are TRBV24-1 and TRBJ2-3, with TRBD2 as a possible D gene (6 bases). Looked up from germline, CDR1 is KGHDR and CDR2 is SFDVKD. The V gene lost 4 bases and the J gene lost 0 bases, with 7 bases spanning the gap. The CDR3 is 14 residues long.

V gene TRBV6-6 combines with J gene TRBJ1-5; D is unresolved. Germline V CDR1 and CDR2: MNHNY, SVGAGI (reference sequence). The V end lost 0 bases, the J end lost 10 bases, and 13 bases lay between the germline ends. This CDR3 contains 14 residues. This CDR3 is CASSYSQAISPQHF. The CDR3 nucleotides read TGTGCCAGCAGTTACTCGCAGGCTATCAGCCCCCAGCATTTT.

This clone occurred a few times. The V call is TRBV15, the J call TRBJ2-5; D uncertain. The CDR3 consists of 16 residues. Deletions cut 2 bases from V and 2 bases from J, with 15 bases between. The germline V gene has CDR1 LNHNV and CDR2 YYDKDF (reference sequence). This CDR3 reads CATSRSKNRHQETQYF. The CDR3, as DNA: TGTGCCACCAGCAGAAGCAAGAACAGACATCAAGAGACCCAGTACTTC.

This chain joins TRBV5-1 and TRBJ2-3, with 11 bases that match TRBD2. Germline CDR1 and CDR2: SGHRS and YFSETQ. The junction had 8 bases not matched to a gene; V was cut back by 4 bases and J by 1 base. This CDR3 is 17 amino acids long. This CDR3 is CASSPTPTSGGTDTQYF. In DNA form, the CDR3 reads TGCGCCAGCAGCCCTACTCCGACTAGCGGGGGCACAGATACGCAGTATTTT.

The gene calls are TRBV4-1 and TRBJ2-5; weak D call: TRBD2 (7 bases). The CDR3 runs to 15 residues. V lost 0 bases and J 4 bases, leaving 12 bases between the germline ends. Germline-derived CDR1 and CDR2 are MGHRA and YSYEKL. CDR3: CASSQEMGGGETQYF. CDR3 sequence (DNA): TGCGCCAGCAGCCAAGAGATGGGAGGGGGAGAGACCCAGTACTTC.

CDR3 bases: TGCGCCAGCAGCTTCAGAACGGGTGAGCAGTTCTTC. The encoded protein is CASSFRTGEQFF. The chain uses TRBV5-1 and TRBJ2-1; D is undetermined. In germline, CDR1 is SGHRS, CDR2 YFSETQ. The CDR3 sequence is 12 residues long. Trimming took 2 bases from V and 9 from J, leaving 9 bases between them.

The chain joins TRBV6-5 to TRBJ1-2, with 9 bases that match TRBD1. Germline CDR1 and CDR2: MNHEY and SVGAGI. V shed 6 bases, J shed 3 bases, and the junction held 8 bases outside the gene matches. CDR3 length: 15 amino acids. CDR3 bases: TGTGCCAGCAGCCACACCCGACAGGGGGACTATGGCTACACCTTC. Its translation is CASSHTRQGDYGYTF.

A single count supports this clone. The chain is built from TRBV30 and TRBJ1-6, with TRBD1 as a possible D gene (5 bases). Germline CDR1 is GTSNPN and CDR2 is SVGIG (reference sequence). The CDR3 runs to 12 residues. The V end lost 8 bases, the J end lost 6 bases, and 11 bases lay between the germline ends. CDR3 loop: CAEGRINSPLHF. The CDR3 region has the DNA TGTGCCGAGGGGAGGATTAATTCACCCCTCCACTTT.

This chain links TRBV6-5 with TRBJ1-5; D gene ambiguous. Trimming left V 7 bases short and J 1 base short, with 11 bases between. The CDR3 length is 14 residues. From germline, CDR1 is MNHEY and CDR2 SVGAGI. CDR3 region: CASKRAESNQPQHF. As DNA, the CDR3 is TGTGCCAGCAAGAGGGCAGAGAGCAATCAGCCCCAGCATTTT.

This rearrangement joins TRBV7-2 to TRBJ2-3, with a weak D call TRBD2 (5 bases). CDR1 and CDR2 (germline): SGHTA, FQGNSA. This CDR3 comprises 17 residues. The ends were cut back, 5 bases at V and 0 bases at J, with 18 bases in the middle. Here the CDR3 DNA reads TGTGCCAGCAGCCCTGGCCTCGGACTTTTTAGCACAGATACGCAGTATTTT. It specifies CASSPGLGLFSTDTQYF.

This chain links TRBV9 with TRBJ2-2; perhaps TRBD2 as D (6 bases). From germline, CDR1 is SGDLS and CDR2 YYNGEE. This CDR3 spans 14 amino acids. The V and J ends lost 3 bases and 2 bases respectively, with 8 bases between them. The CDR3 protein is CASSAGLNTGELFF. The CDR3 DNA reads as TGTGCCAGCAGCGCGGGACTTAACACCGGGGAGCTGTTTTTT.

This clone was recorded only once. This chain links TRBV6-1 with TRBJ1-2; 9 bases are a match to TRBD1. The CDR3 is 14 residues long. Trimming at V came to 3 bases and at J to 2 bases, leaving 1 base not matched to a gene. The germline V gene has CDR1 MNHNS and CDR2 SASEGT. The chain's CDR3 is CASSEGTGNYGYTF. The CDR3 DNA is TGTGCCAGCAGTGAGGGGACAGGGAACTATGGCTACACCTTC.

V usage is TRBV19 and J usage is TRBJ1-6, with 7 bases fitting TRBD1. The CDR3 totals 17 residues. Unmatched junction bases numbered 13, after V lost 4 bases and J lost 7 bases. Per the germline V gene, CDR1 is LNHDA and CDR2 is SQIVND (reference sequence). Here the CDR3 reads CASSRYPLTGRNSPLHF. CDR3 coding DNA: TGTGCCAGTAGTAGGTACCCCCTGACAGGGCGAAATTCACCCCTCCACTTT.

This clone was picked up a small number of times. V is TRBV6-4 and J is TRBJ1-5; D remains unclear. Trimming took 2 bases from V and 6 from J, leaving 14 bases between them. Germline V CDR1 and CDR2: MRHNA, SNTAGT. This CDR3 comprises 15 residues. The CDR3 nucleotides are TGTGCCAGCAGTGACCCGACTCTTATCATTCAGCCCCAGCATTTT. Amino acids: CASSDPTLIIQPQHF.

The chain joins TRBV6-1 to TRBJ1-3, with TRBD1 identical over 9 bases. Germline CDR1 and CDR2: MNHNS and SASEGT. This CDR3 comprises 16 residues. V dropped 4 bases and J dropped 0; count of bases not matched to a gene: 4. This CDR3 reads CASSGDRASSGNTIYF. The DNA of the CDR3 is TGTGCCAGCAGTGGGGACAGGGCCAGCTCTGGAAACACCATATATTTT.

This clone has only one observation. V and J are TRBV7-6 and TRBJ2-7, with 13 positions matching TRBD2. The CDR3 is made up of 17 amino acids. J was trimmed by 0 bases and V by 5 bases; bases with no gene match: 7. Germline V gives CDR1 SGHVS, CDR2 FNYEAQ. CDR3 loop: CASSLTSGRPSSYEQYF. The DNA for the CDR3 is TGTGCCAGCAGCCTGACTAGCGGGAGGCCTTCCTCCTACGAGCAGTACTTC.